This T cell receptor (beta chain) was obtained from a study of T-cell reconstitution after alpha-beta-depleted transplantation in children (dated by TCRdb to 2016 to 2017). Broadly, across the study: Using TCR repertoire profiling, the study quantitatively followed how T-cell immune reconstitution unfolded in children after TCRalphabeta/CD19-depleted allogeneic hematopoietic cell transplantation.

The germline V gene supplies CDR1 SGHTA and CDR2 FQGTGA. The CDR3 has 13 amino acids, counting the end cysteine and phenylalanine. The retained sequence is limited to the CDR3, 39 bases, with the frame set at the first base. The method was PCR. Sequenced using an Illumina HiSeq 2500. TCR libraries were prepared with molecular barcoding, using unique molecular identifiers to normalize TCRbeta repertoire quantification. In-frame beta chains were kept once TCRdb had trimmed the public reads at Q25 with fastp and called clones with MiXCR. Here each entry gathers all rows of one CDR3 protein and keeps the most common genes and DNA. In all, the sample holds about 610,000 distinct CDR3 sequences, and roughly a tenth of those were seen once. Approximately 4.1% of the sample goes to the ten largest clones. This clonotype was found many times. Its recognized antigen is unknown. The junction and the germline gene differ at one end; a read error may be behind it.

The sequenced sample was PBMCs from the stem cell graft donor, obtained from the stem cell graft. The V and J genes are TRBV7-3 and TRBJ2-7, and TRBD1 may be the D gene, going by 6 matching bases. The sequence was collected from a human donor who donated a stem cell graft to a child with acute myeloid leukemia. CDR3 sequence: CASSLAGDYEQYF. The DNA sequence is as follows: TGCGCCAGCAGCTTGGCAGGGGACTACGAGCAGTACTTC.